Listed here are 31 T cell receptor beta chains from one sample, sequenced in a study of OX40 agonist ivuxolimab in advanced cancers. Sequencing was performed with immunoSEQ multiplex PCR; in TCRdb, only in-frame clones are kept and a portion is missing. In the table there are some 85,000 clones, around nine tenths of which are singletons. Sequenced here: CD4+ or CD8+ T cells sorted from blood, sampled in a trial of the OX40 agonist ivuxolimab. These receptors came from an adult with an advanced solid tumor such as melanoma, head and neck, liver or kidney cancer.

The chain uses TRBV5-6 and TRBJ2-3, with a tentative D call TRBD2 (6 bases). CDR3 length: 16 residues. Per germline, CDR1 SGHDT and CDR2 YYEEEE. V was trimmed by 0 bases and J by 2 bases, leaving 13 bases between them. The CDR3 reads CASSLVASGPTDTQYF. The CDR3 region has the DNA TGTGCCAGCAGCTTGGTGGCAAGCGGGCCCACAGATACGCAGTATTTT.

V is TRBV7-2 and J is TRBJ1-5; TRBD1 might be the D (5 bases). The germline CDR1 and CDR2 sequences are SGHTA and FQGNSA. Trimming pared 6 bases from V and 0 bases from J, leaving 12 bases between. The CDR3 spans 15 residues. CDR3 sequence reads: CASRAGAYSNQPQHF. The CDR3 nucleotides are TGTGCCAGCAGGGCCGGGGCATATAGCAATCAGCCCCAGCATTTT.

V gene TRBV5-1 combines with J gene TRBJ2-1; possibly TRBD1 or TRBD2 for D (5 bases each). Trimming took off 2 bases at V and 9 bases at J, with 9 bases between the two ends. This CDR3 is 12 amino acids long. From germline, CDR1 is SGHRS and CDR2 YFSETQ. The CDR3 sequence: CASSLPGREQFF. The CDR3 region has the DNA TGCGCCAGCAGCTTACCGGGACGTGAGCAGTTCTTC.

The chain is built from TRBV2 and TRBJ1-5; possible D gene TRBD1, 5 bases. Germline V gives CDR1 SNHLY, CDR2 FYNNEI. Trimming took 5 bases from V and 2 from J, leaving 13 bases between them. The CDR3 covers 15 residues. CDR3 region: CASSPGTGGNQPQHF. As DNA, the CDR3 is TGTGCCAGCAGTCCCGGGACTGGGGGCAATCAGCCCCAGCATTTT.

This clone was detected once. The V gene is TRBV7-2, the J gene TRBJ2-7; 13 bases agree with TRBD2. This CDR3 spans 15 amino acids. Germline assignment: CDR1 SGHTA and CDR2 FQGNSA. The J segment lost 3 bases and the V segment lost 4 bases, leaving 3 bases of the junction unmatched. This CDR3 is CASSSGLAGVYEQYF. In DNA, the CDR3 is TGTGCCAGCAGCTCCGGACTAGCGGGGGTCTACGAGCAGTACTTC.

The rearrangement uses TRBV6-8 and TRBJ2-1, with D perhaps matching TRBD1 (5 bases). V was pared by 6 bases and J by 1 base, with 19 bases between. Germline assignment: CDR1 MNHGY and CDR2 SAAAGT. The CDR3 loop spans 17 amino acids. In nucleotides, the CDR3 is TGTGCCAGCAGCCTAGAGCCGGTGAACAGGTCCTACAATGAGCAGTTCTTC. It is translated as CASSLEPVNRSYNEQFF.

The CDR3 spells CASNPGVDYEQYF. CDR3 DNA sequence: TGCGCCAGCAACCCGGGCGTGGATTACGAGCAGTACTTC. The chain uses TRBV23-1 and TRBJ2-7; D gene uncertain. TRBV23-1 is an ORF for which the function is uncertain. The CDR3 has 13 amino acids. V lost 7 bases and J lost 4, with 14 bases in between.

The chain uses TRBV6-4 and TRBJ2-7; 7 positions match TRBD1. From germline, CDR1 is MRHNA and CDR2 SNTAGT. Unmatched junction bases numbered 12, after V lost 6 bases and J lost 4 bases. This CDR3 contains 15 residues. CDR3 in amino acids: CASRYRGLKSYEQYF. The CDR3 region has the DNA TGTGCCAGCAGGTACAGGGGCTTGAAGTCGTACGAGCAGTACTTC.

The chain has TRBV29-1 and TRBJ1-5; 7 nucleotides align to TRBD1. The CDR3 runs 13 residues. V lost 5 bases and J lost 7; bases outside the gene matches: 8. CDR1 is SQVTM and CDR2 is ANQGSEA in the germline V gene. CDR3 bases: TGCAGCGTTATAGACAGGGCCGGGCAGCCCCAGCATTTT. The encoded protein is CSVIDRAGQPQHF. Complete variable domain (other parts from reference TRBV29-1 and TRBJ1-5): SAVISQKPSRDICQRGTSLTIQCQVDSQVTMMFWYRQQPGQSLTLIATANQGSEATYESGFVIDKFPISRPNLTFSTLTVSNMSPEDSSIYLCSVIDRAGQPQHFGDGTRLSIL.

Only a few counts were recorded for this clone. V gene TRBV19 combines with J gene TRBJ1-5; no clear D. CDR1 LNHDA and CDR2 SQIVND come from the germline V gene (reference sequence). Deletions cut 1 base from V and 2 bases from J, with 9 bases between. This CDR3 spans 15 amino acids. CDR3 coding DNA: TGTGCCAGTAGTATAGTCTCCGCAGGCAATCAGCCCCAGCATTTT. Translating it yields CASSIVSAGNQPQHF. The full variable domain, with the rest looked up from reference TRBV19 and TRBJ1-5, is DGGITQSPKYLFRKEGQNVTLSCEQNLNHDAMYWYRQDPGQGLRLIYYSQIVNDFQKGDIAEGYSVSREKKESFPLTVTSAQKNPTAFYLCASSIVSAGNQPQHFGDGTRLSIL.

This clone was detected once. The V call is TRBV29-1, the J call TRBJ2-1, with 8 bases aligning to TRBD1. The junction had 19 bases not matched to a gene; V was cut back by 4 bases and J by 8 bases. Per the germline V gene, CDR1 is SQVTM and CDR2 is ANQGSEA. The CDR3 has 17 amino acids. The CDR3 loop is CSVGRLTGEGTTDEQFF. The CDR3 nucleotides are TGCAGCGTTGGACGGCTGACAGGGGAAGGGACAACGGATGAGCAGTTCTTC.

V gene TRBV19 combines with J gene TRBJ2-7; D may be TRBD1 (6 bases). Trimming removed 3 bases at V and 6 bases at J, with 30 bases between. This CDR3 is built from 19 residues. Germline CDR1 reads LNHDA; CDR2 reads SQIVND (reference sequence). The CDR3 DNA follows: TGTGCCAGTAGTATGAACCATCCCTTCCGGGACACGAAGGTGGGCGAGCAGTACTTC. Protein product: CASSMNHPFRDTKVGEQYF.

The CDR3 is CASSLSSGTNTGELFF. The CDR3 DNA reads TGTGCCAGCAGCTTATCTAGCGGGACTAACACCGGGGAGCTGTTTTTT. The chain uses TRBV7-9 and TRBJ2-2; 9 bases map to TRBD2. V dropped 2 bases and J dropped 2; count of bases not matched to a gene: 3. CDR1 SEHNR and CDR2 FQNEAQ come from the germline V gene (reference sequence). The CDR3 length is 16 residues.

This clone appeared once. This chain links TRBV5-1 with TRBJ2-2; D is perhaps TRBD1 or TRBD2 (5 bases each). Trimming left V 4 bases short and J 6 bases short, with 19 bases between. The length of the CDR3 is 16 residues. Germline CDR1 reads SGHRS; CDR2 reads YFSETQ. The CDR3 bases are TGCGCCAGCAGCCGTACGACGGGACCCTCCCCCGGGGAGCTGTTTTTT. Protein product: CASSRTTGPSPGELFF.

This clone was seen only a few times. This chain connects TRBV11-3 to TRBJ1-1; weak D call: TRBD1 (6 bases). The V gene lost 1 base and the J gene lost 0 bases, with 12 bases spanning the gap. Germline values: CDR1 SGHNT, CDR2 YENEEA. There are 16 residues in the CDR3. CDR3 loop: CASSLGGRGMNTEAFF. DNA of the CDR3: TGTGCCAGCAGCTTAGGGGGCAGGGGCATGAACACTGAAGCTTTCTTT.

The count of this clone is one. V gene TRBV4-2 combines with J gene TRBJ2-1; D is undetermined. The CDR3 consists of 15 residues. V was trimmed by 0 bases and J by 8 bases, leaving 14 bases between them. Per the germline V gene, CDR1 is LGHNA and CDR2 is YNFKEQ. The CDR3 sequence is CASSQEKVGPHEQFF. As DNA, the CDR3 is TGTGCCAGCAGCCAAGAGAAGGTAGGGCCCCATGAGCAGTTCTTC.

The rearrangement uses TRBV29-1 and TRBJ2-2; D call uncertain. CDR3 length: 15 residues. Germline-derived CDR1 and CDR2 are SQVTM and ANQGSEA. V dropped 6 bases and J dropped 3 bases, with 17 bases sitting between them. The CDR3 spells CSVLLETSYTGELFF. The CDR3, as DNA: TGCAGCGTCCTCCTTGAGACATCCTACACCGGGGAGCTGTTTTTT.

V and J are TRBV19 and TRBJ1-1; the D gene is possibly TRBD1 (6 bases). Germline CDR1 LNHDA, CDR2 SQIVND (reference sequence). This CDR3 has 16 amino acids. Trimming left V 6 bases short and J 3 bases short, with 20 bases between. The CDR3 reads CASRPYLRGGDTEAFF. CDR3 nucleotide sequence: TGTGCCAGTAGACCTTACCTCAGGGGCGGTGACACTGAAGCTTTCTTT. Using reference TRBV19 and TRBJ1-1 for the parts outside the CDR3, the full variable domain is DGGITQSPKYLFRKEGQNVTLSCEQNLNHDAMYWYRQDPGQGLRLIYYSQIVNDFQKGDIAEGYSVSREKKESFPLTVTSAQKNPTAFYLCASRPYLRGGDTEAFFGQGTRLTVV.

In its sample, this clone was seen once. This chain joins TRBV7-9 and TRBJ1-1; a possible D gene is TRBD1 (5 bases). Trimming left V 2 bases short and J 3 bases short, with 16 bases between. This CDR3 comprises 16 residues. Per the germline V gene, CDR1 is SEHNR and CDR2 is FQNEAQ (reference sequence). The CDR3 DNA reads TGTGCCAGCAGCTTAAGCCGCTCCCCGGGGCACACTGAAGCTTTCTTT. It translates to CASSLSRSPGHTEAFF.

This clone was picked up one time. The chain links TRBV5-8 to TRBJ2-7; 7 bases are a match to TRBD1. This CDR3 contains 13 residues. The germline gives CDR1 SGHTS, CDR2 YDEGEE. V trimming: 4 bases; J trimming: 3 bases; junction bases outside the gene matches: 4. The CDR3 is CASSPRDSYEQYF. CDR3 sequence (DNA): TGTGCCAGCAGCCCCCGGGACAGCTACGAGCAGTACTTC.

The rearrangement links TRBV5-5 to TRBJ1-6, with unresolved D. The V and J ends lost 0 bases and 7 bases respectively, with 5 bases between them. Looked up from germline, CDR1 is SGHKS and CDR2 is YYEKEE (reference sequence). The CDR3 length is 13 residues. CDR3 in amino acids: CASSLVRNSPLHF. The DNA of the CDR3 is TGTGCCAGCAGCTTGGTACGGAATTCACCCCTCCACTTT.

This chain links TRBV6-5 with TRBJ2-7; tentatively, D is TRBD2 (5 bases). CDR1 MNHEY and CDR2 SVGAGI come from the germline V gene. Trimming took 4 bases from V and 5 from J, leaving 6 bases between them. This CDR3 contains 11 residues. The CDR3 here is CASSSSHEQYF. CDR3 in DNA: TGTGCCAGCAGTTCTAGCCACGAGCAGTACTTC.

This sequence joins TRBV7-2 and TRBJ2-7; 7 bases align to TRBD2. The ends lost 4 bases at V and 1 base at J; junction bases unmatched: 7. The CDR3 length is 15 residues. Germline V lookup: CDR1 SGHTA, CDR2 FQGNSA. CDR3 sequence reads: CASSSRVGGSYEQYF. DNA for the CDR3: TGTGCCAGCAGCTCCCGGGTCGGGGGGTCCTACGAGCAGTACTTC.

The chain combines TRBV18 with TRBJ1-6, with 8 bases lining up with TRBD1. Germline loops: CDR1 KGHSH, CDR2 LQKENI. Germline trimming cut 3 bases from V and 4 bases from J; bases unmatched to any gene: 5. The CDR3 extends over 16 amino acids. CDR3: CASSPVGQAYNSPLHF. In nucleotides, the CDR3 is TGTGCCAGCTCACCGGTGGGACAGGCGTATAATTCACCCCTCCACTTT.

V gene TRBV6-6 combines with J gene TRBJ1-4; D may be TRBD1 (5 bases). CDR1 is MNHNY, CDR2 SVGAGI, per germline (reference sequence). V was clipped by 4 bases and J by 4 bases, with 13 bases between them. The CDR3 totals 15 residues. This CDR3 is CASSLGGTLNEKLFF. CDR3 DNA: TGTGCCAGCAGTTTAGGTGGGACTCTTAATGAAAAACTGTTTTTT.

The CDR3 is CASSSWTVSGNTIYF. The CDR3 DNA is TGTGCCAGCAGCTCCTGGACTGTCTCTGGAAACACCATATATTTT. The gene calls are TRBV7-8 and TRBJ1-3; D is undetermined. Looked up from germline, CDR1 is SGHVS and CDR2 is FQNEAQ. There are 15 residues in the CDR3. V lost 4 bases to trimming and J lost 0 bases, with 10 bases between them.

The chain joins TRBV27 to TRBJ2-1; no firm D call. V was cut by 7 bases and J by 0 bases, with 13 bases left in between. Germline assignment: CDR1 MNHEY and CDR2 SMNVEV (reference sequence). The CDR3 loop spans 15 amino acids. CDR3 sequence reads: CASKGGSSSYNEQFF. CDR3 sequence (DNA): TGTGCCAGCAAGGGTGGCAGCAGCTCCTACAATGAGCAGTTCTTC.

This clone is a singleton in its sample. Other DNA sequences in the sample encode the same CDR3. The chain has TRBV7-2 and TRBJ1-6, with D unclear. V dropped 5 bases and J dropped 10 bases, with 9 bases sitting between them. CDR1 is SGHTA and CDR2 is FQGNSA in the germline V gene. The CDR3 is 12 residues long. In nucleotides, the CDR3 is TGTGCCAGCAGCGTAGATAGCTCACCCCTCCACTTT. Residues: CASSVDSSPLHF.

The J gene is TRBJ2-3, the V gene TRBV15; D gene unclear. The V gene's germline CDR1 is LNHNV and CDR2 YYDKDF (reference sequence). The CDR3 extends over 14 amino acids. Trimming shortened V by 0 bases and J by 3 bases, and 7 bases separated the two germline ends. This CDR3 reads CATSRDRFTDTQYF. In DNA form, the CDR3 reads TGTGCCACCAGCAGAGACCGCTTTACAGATACGCAGTATTTT.

The rearrangement joins TRBV4-1 to TRBJ2-3, with D tentatively TRBD2 (6 bases). Trimming took 2 bases from V and 0 from J, leaving 9 bases between them. CDR1 is MGHRA and CDR2 is YSYEKL in the germline V gene. The CDR3 is made up of 15 amino acids. The DNA for the CDR3 is TGCGCCAGCAGCCAAAGGCGGGGTAGCACAGATACGCAGTATTTT. Protein: CASSQRRGSTDTQYF.

This clone has more than one count but fewer than ten. This rearrangement joins TRBV30 to TRBJ1-2, with unresolved D. CDR3 length: 13 residues. V gave up 0 bases and J gave up 0 bases, with 5 bases separating them. Germline CDR1 is GTSNPN and CDR2 is SVGIG (reference sequence). Here the CDR3 reads CAWSVSANYGYTF. CDR3 bases: TGTGCCTGGAGTGTTTCTGCTAACTATGGCTACACCTTC.